This T cell receptor (beta chain) was captured by sequencing in a study of ipilimumab plus nivolumab after autologous stem cell transplantation. At the level of the study: A median of 8 nivolumab and roughly 5 ipilimumab doses were given.

This CDR3 spans 17 amino acids. With 0 bases clipped from V and 7 bases from J, the junction kept 12 bases outside the gene matches. The germline V gene has CDR1 SGDLS and CDR2 YYNGEE. The assay was immunoSEQ multiplex PCR, and TCRdb's table has in-frame clones only and misses some. The sample has about 40,000 clones, approximately 92% seen once. Checkpoint therapy with ipilimumab 1 mg/kg began 14 to 28 days after transplant. The origin of this receptor is a male donor with multiple myeloma. The chain couples TRBV9 to TRBJ2-1; 8 bases agree with TRBD2. Sequences were derived from PBMCs, sampled in a trial of ipilimumab plus nivolumab as post-transplant consolidation. The CDR3 nucleotides are TGTGCCAGCAGCGTAGACCTTGTTAGCGGGAAGGGGAATGAGCAGTTCTTC. This encodes CASSVDLVSGKGNEQFF.